There are many counts of the clone carrying this T cell receptor beta chain. The CDR3 has 13 residues. Germline V gives CDR1 SGHRS, CDR2 YFSETQ. V shed 5 bases and J shed 2 bases, with 10 bases lying between them. The record originates from a study of blood T cell repertoires in COVID-19. Study context: PBMCs, B-cell-depleted T cells, or T cells were the source of the cDNA or gDNA that made up the material.

How the authors handled the data: The authors estimated nucleated cell counts from reference gene primer amplification. Sequencing used immunoSEQ multiplex PCR; TCRdb keeps in-frame clones, though not all of them. The V and J calls and clone size are taken from that table; D and trimming were inferred from the DNA. The sample comprises approximately 130,000 clones, about 86% of which are singletons, and around 20% rests with the top ten. The sequence was obtained from a woman aged 45 to 65 who had recovered from COVID-19. The sample consisted of peripheral blood. The genes are TRBV5-1 and TRBJ1-1; possibly TRBD1 for D (5 bases). CDR3 in DNA: TGCGCCAGCAGGGCGGGGGTCAACACTGAAGCTTTCTTT. Translated: CASRAGVNTEAFF.